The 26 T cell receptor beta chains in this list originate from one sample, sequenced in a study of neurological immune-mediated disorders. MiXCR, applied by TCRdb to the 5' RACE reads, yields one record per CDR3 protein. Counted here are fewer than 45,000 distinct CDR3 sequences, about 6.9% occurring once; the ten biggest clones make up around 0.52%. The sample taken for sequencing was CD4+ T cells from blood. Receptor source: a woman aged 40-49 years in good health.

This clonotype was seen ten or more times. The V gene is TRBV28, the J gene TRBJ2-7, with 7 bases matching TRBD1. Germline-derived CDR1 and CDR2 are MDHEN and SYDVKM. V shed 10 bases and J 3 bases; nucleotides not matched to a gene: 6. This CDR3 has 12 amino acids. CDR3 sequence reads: CATQGQFYEQYF. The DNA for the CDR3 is TGTGCCACCCAGGGACAGTTCTACGAGCAGTACTTC.

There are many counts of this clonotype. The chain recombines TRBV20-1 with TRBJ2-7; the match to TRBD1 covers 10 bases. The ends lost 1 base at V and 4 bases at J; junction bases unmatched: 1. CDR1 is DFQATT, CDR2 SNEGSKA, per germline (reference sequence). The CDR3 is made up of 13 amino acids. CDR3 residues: CSARGDRGYEQYF. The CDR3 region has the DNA TGCAGTGCTAGAGGGGACAGGGGATACGAGCAGTACTTC.

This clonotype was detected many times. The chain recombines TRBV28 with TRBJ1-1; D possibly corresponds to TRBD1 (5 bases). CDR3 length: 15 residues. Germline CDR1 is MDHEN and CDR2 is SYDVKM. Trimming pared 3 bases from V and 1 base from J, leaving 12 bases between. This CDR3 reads CASSLGGRQNTEAFF. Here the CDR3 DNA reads TGTGCCAGCAGTTTGGGGGGAAGACAGAACACTGAAGCTTTCTTT.

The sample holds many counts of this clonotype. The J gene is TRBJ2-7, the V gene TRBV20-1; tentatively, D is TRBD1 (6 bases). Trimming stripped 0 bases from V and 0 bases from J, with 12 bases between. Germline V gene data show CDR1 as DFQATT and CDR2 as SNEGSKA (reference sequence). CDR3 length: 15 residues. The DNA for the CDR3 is TGCAGTGCTAGAGACGGGACACTGAGCTCCTACGAGCAGTACTTC. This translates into CSARDGTLSSYEQYF.

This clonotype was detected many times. The CDR3 coding sequence is TGTGCCAGCAGCCAGGACAGGGGGCGCCCCGACTATGGCTACACCTTC. It is translated as CASSQDRGRPDYGYTF. The genes are TRBV5-4 and TRBJ1-2; 11 bases agree with TRBD1. The V gene end was trimmed by 4 bases and the J gene end by 3 bases; junction bases not matched to a gene: 8. Germline V gene lookup returns CDR1 SGHNT and CDR2 YYREEE (reference sequence). This CDR3 contains 16 residues. Complete variable domain (other parts from reference TRBV5-4 and TRBJ1-2): ETGVTQSPTHLIKTRGQQVTLRCSSQSGHNTVSWYQQALGQGPQFIFQYYREEENGRGNFPPRFSGLQFPNYSSELNVNALELDDSALYLCASSQDRGRPDYGYTFGSGTRLTVV.

The CDR3 sequence is CSATPWPGDGELFF. The CDR3 region has the DNA TGCAGTGCTACCCCTTGGCCCGGAGACGGGGAGCTGTTTTTT. The chain joins TRBV20-1 to TRBJ2-2; D is unclear. CDR3 length equals 14 residues. The V end lost 4 bases, the J end lost 7 bases, and 16 bases lay between the germline ends. CDR1 is DFQATT and CDR2 is SNEGSKA in the germline V gene (reference sequence).

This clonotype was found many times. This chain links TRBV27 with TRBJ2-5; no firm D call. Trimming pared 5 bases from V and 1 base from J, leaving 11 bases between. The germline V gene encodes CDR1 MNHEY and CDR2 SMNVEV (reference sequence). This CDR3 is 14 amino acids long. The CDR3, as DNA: TGTGCCAGCAGTACCGGGTGGCCCCAAGAGACCCAGTACTTC. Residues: CASSTGWPQETQYF.

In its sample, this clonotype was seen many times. DNA of the CDR3: TGCGCCAGCAGCTTGGGCGGGAGCTCCTACAATGAGCAGTTCTTC. Residues: CASSLGGSSYNEQFF. The chain has TRBV5-1 and TRBJ2-1; 7 bases agree with TRBD2. Germline V gene data show CDR1 as SGHRS and CDR2 as YFSETQ. The CDR3 spans 15 residues. Trimming cost V 0 bases and J 0 bases; bases outside gene matches: 0.

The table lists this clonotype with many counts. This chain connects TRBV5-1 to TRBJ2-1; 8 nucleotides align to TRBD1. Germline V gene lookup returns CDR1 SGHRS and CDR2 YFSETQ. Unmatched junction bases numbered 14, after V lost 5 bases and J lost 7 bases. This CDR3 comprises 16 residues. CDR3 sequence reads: CASSLIGAGGANEQFF. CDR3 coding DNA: TGCGCCAGCAGTCTAATCGGTGCAGGGGGCGCAAATGAGCAGTTCTTC.

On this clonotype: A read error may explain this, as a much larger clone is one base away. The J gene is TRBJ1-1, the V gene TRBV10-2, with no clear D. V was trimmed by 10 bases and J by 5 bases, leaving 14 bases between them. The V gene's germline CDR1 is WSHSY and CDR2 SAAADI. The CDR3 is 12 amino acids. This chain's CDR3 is CAIAVWGTEAFF. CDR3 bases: TGCGCCATTGCAGTCTGGGGAACTGAAGCTTTCTTT.

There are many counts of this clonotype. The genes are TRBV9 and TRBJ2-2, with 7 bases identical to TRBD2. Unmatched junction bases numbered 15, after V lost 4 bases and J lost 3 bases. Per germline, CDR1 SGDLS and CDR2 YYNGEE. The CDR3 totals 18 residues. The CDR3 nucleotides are TGTGCCAGCAGCAGGGGACTACGATTACCCGGGGACACCGGGGAGCTGTTTTTT. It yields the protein CASSRGLRLPGDTGELFF.

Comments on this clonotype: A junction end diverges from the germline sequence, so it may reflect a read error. In DNA, the CDR3 is TGTACCAGCAGCGACCTAGGGGGGACTCAGCCCCAGCATTTT. This gives the protein CTSSDLGGTQPQHF. V and J are TRBV10-2 and TRBJ1-5; D is possibly TRBD1 (6 bases). From germline, CDR1 is WSHSY and CDR2 SAAADI. The CDR3 spans 14 residues.

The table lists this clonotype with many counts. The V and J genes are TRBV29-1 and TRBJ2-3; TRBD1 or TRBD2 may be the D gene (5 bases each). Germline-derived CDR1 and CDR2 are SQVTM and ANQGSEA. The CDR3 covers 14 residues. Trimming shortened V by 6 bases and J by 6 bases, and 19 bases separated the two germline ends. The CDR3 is CSVAGTPSGDTQYF. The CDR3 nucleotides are TGCAGCGTCGCCGGGACCCCATCGGGGGATACGCAGTATTTT.

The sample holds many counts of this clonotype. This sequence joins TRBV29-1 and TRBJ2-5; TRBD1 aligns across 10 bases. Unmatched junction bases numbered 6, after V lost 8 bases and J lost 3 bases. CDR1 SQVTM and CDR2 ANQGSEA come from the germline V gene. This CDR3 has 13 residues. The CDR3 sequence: CSIRDRGKETQYF. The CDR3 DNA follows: TGCAGCATCCGGGACAGGGGAAAAGAGACCCAGTACTTC.

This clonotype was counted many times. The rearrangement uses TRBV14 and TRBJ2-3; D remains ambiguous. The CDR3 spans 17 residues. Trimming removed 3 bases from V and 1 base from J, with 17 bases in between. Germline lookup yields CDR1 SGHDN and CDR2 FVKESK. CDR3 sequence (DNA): TGTGCCAGCAGCCAGAGGACGGTGGTGACTGGCACAGATACGCAGTATTTT. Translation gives CASSQRTVVTGTDTQYF. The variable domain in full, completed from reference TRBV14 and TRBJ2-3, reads EAGVTQFPSHSVIEKGQTVTLRCDPISGHDNLYWYRRVMGKEIKFLLHFVKESKQDESGMPNNRFLAERTGGTYSTLKVQPAELEDSGVYFCASSQRTVVTGTDTQYFGPGTRLTVL.

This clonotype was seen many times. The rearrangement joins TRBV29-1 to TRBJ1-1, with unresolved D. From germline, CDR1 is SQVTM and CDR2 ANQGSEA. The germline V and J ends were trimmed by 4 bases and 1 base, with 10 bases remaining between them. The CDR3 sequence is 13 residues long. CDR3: CSVVVLTNTEAFF. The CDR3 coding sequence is TGCAGCGTTGTGGTGCTAACGAACACTGAAGCTTTCTTT.

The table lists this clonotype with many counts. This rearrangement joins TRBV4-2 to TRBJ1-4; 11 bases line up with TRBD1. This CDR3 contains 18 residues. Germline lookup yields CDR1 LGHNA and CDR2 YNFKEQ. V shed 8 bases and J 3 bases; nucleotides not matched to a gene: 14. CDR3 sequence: CASASSAGQGAANEKLFF. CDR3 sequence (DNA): TGTGCCAGCGCTTCAAGCGCTGGACAGGGGGCCGCTAATGAAAAACTGTTTTTT.

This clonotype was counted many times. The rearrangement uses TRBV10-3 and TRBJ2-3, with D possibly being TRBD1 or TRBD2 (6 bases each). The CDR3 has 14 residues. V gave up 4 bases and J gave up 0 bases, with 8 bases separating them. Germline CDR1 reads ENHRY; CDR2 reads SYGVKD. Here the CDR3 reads CAISGGASTDTQYF. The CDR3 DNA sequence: TGTGCCATCAGTGGGGGGGCTAGCACAGATACGCAGTATTTT.

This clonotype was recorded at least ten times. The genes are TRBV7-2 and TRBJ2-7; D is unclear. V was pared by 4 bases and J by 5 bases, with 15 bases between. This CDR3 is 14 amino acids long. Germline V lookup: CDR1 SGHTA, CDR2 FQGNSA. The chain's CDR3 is CASSYGPNPHEQYF. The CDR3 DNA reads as TGTGCCAGCAGCTATGGACCTAATCCCCACGAGCAGTACTTC.

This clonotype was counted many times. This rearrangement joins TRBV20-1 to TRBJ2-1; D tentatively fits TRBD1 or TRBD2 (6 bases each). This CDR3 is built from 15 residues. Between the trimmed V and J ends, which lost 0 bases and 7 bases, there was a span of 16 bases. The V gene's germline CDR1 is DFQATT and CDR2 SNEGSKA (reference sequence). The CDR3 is CSARDQGRPGNEQFF. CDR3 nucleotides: TGCAGTGCTAGAGATCAGGGGAGGCCAGGAAATGAGCAGTTCTTC.

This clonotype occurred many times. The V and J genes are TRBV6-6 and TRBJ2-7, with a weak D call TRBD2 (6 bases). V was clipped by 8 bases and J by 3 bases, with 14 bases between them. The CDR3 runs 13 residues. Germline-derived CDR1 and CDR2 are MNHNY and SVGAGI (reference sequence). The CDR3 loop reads CASSQAGDYEQYF. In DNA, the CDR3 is TGTGCCAGCTCCCAAGCGGGCGACTACGAGCAGTACTTC.

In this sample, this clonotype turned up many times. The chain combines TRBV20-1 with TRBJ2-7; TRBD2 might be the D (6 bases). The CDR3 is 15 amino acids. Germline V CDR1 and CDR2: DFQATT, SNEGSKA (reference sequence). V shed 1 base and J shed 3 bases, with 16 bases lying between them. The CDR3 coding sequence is TGCAGTGCTAGAGGACCTCCTGGGGGAGGCTACGAGCAGTACTTC. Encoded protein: CSARGPPGGGYEQYF.

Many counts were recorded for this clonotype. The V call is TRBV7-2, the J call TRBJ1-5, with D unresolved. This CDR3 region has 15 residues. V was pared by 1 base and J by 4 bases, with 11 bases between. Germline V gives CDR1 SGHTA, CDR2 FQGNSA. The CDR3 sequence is CASSLGSVTNQPQHF. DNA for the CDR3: TGTGCCAGCAGCTTAGGTTCAGTAACAAATCAGCCCCAGCATTTT.

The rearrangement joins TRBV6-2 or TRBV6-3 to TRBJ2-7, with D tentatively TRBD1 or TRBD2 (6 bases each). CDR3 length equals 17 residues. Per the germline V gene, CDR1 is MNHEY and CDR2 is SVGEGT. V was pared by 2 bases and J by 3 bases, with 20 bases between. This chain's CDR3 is CASSYGSGAGSFYEQYF. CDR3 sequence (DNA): TGTGCCAGCAGTTACGGTTCGGGGGCCGGCTCCTTCTACGAGCAGTACTTC.

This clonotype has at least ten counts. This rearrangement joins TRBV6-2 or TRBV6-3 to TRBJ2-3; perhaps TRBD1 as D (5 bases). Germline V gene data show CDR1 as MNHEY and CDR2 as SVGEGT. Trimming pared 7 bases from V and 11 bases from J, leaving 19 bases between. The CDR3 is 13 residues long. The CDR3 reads CASTQQDGQGQYF. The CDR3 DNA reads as TGTGCCAGCACCCAACAGGACGGGCAGGGGCAGTATTTT.

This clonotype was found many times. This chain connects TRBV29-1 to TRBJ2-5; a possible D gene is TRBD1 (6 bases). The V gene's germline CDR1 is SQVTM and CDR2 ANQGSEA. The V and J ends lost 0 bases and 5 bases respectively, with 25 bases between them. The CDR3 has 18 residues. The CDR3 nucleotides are TGCAGCGTTGAAGATTACCCCTTTGGGGGCATGGTCTTGGAGACCCAGTACTTC. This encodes CSVEDYPFGGMVLETQYF.